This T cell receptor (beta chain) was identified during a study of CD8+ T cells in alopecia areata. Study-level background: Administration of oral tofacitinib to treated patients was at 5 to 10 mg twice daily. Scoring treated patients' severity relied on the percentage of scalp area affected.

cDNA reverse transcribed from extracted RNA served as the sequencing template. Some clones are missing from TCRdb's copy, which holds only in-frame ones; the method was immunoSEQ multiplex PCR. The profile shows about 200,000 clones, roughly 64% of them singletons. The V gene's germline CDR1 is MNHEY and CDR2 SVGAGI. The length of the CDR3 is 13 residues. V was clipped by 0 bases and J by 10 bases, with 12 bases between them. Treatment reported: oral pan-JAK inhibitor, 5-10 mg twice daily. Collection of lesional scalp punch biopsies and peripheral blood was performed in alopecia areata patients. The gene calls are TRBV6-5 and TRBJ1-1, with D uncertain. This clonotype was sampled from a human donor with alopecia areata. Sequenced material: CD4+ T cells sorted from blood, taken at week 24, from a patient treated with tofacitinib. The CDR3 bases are TGTGCCAGCAGTTACTCGACAAGGTTCCGAGCTTTCTTT. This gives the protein CASSYSTRFRAFF.